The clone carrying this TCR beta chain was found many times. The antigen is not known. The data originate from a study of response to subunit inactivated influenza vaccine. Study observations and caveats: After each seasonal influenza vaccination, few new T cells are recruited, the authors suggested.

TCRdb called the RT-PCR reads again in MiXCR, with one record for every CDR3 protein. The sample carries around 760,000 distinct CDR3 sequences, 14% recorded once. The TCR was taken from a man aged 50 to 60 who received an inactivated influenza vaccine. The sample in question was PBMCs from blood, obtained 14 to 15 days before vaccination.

CDR3 sequence (DNA): TGTGCCAGCAGCTTAGAAGGGTGGGGGGCCTACAATGAGCAGTTCTTC. Its translation is CASSLEGWGAYNEQFF. The chain links TRBV7-8 to TRBJ2-1, with D perhaps matching TRBD2 (6 bases). V was pared by 1 base and J by 2 bases, with 12 bases between. The germline gives CDR1 SGHVS, CDR2 FQNEAQ. The CDR3 consists of 16 residues.